These T cell receptor beta chains were read from a single sample in a study of T-cell memory formation after mild COVID-19. TCRdb called the 5' RACE reads again in MiXCR, with one record for every CDR3 protein. The data contain more than 120,000 distinct CDR3 sequences, 19% of them singletons. Sequenced sample: PBMCs or a T cell subset sorted from them (not recorded which). These receptors originate from an adult woman who had mild COVID-19 (a few samples of this study predate the infection). Cell type and time point are not known. The CDR3 runs from the conserved cysteine through the conserved F or W. D genes are given only for firm matches. The size entry is marked missing in some rows and otherwise reads once, few, many or a size class.

j_gene: TRBJ2-3; abundance: NA; d_gene: NA; v_gene: TRBV30; CDR3nt: TGTGCCTGGGGGCGGGAAAGGACTAGCACAGATACGCAGTATTTT; CDR3aa: CAWGRERTSTDTQYF
j_gene: TRBJ1-6; abundance: few; d_gene: NA; v_gene: TRBV2; CDR3nt: TGTGCCAGCAGTGAAGGCAGGGGCAATTCACCCCTCCACTTT; CDR3aa: CASSEGRGNSPLHF
j_gene: TRBJ1-5; abundance: NA; d_gene: NA; v_gene: TRBV4-1; CDR3nt: TGCGCCAGTGACAGTCGCGATCAGCCCCAGCATTTT; CDR3aa: CASDSRDQPQHF
j_gene: TRBJ2-1; abundance: few; d_gene: NA; v_gene: TRBV6-2/TRBV6-3; CDR3nt: TGTGCCAGCAGTTACGTCCGCTACAATGAGCAGTTCTTC; CDR3aa: CASSYVRYNEQFF
j_gene: TRBJ1-1; abundance: NA; d_gene: NA; v_gene: TRBV10-3; CDR3nt: TGTGCCATCAGTGAGTCGGATAACTTCGCTACTGAAGCTTTCTTT; CDR3aa: CAISESDNFATEAFF
j_gene: TRBJ2-1; abundance: NA; d_gene: TRBD2; v_gene: TRBV10-3; CDR3nt: TGTGCCATCAGTGAGTCGACTAGCGGGAGTGGCAATGAGCAGTTCTTC; CDR3aa: CAISESTSGSGNEQFF
j_gene: TRBJ2-3; abundance: NA; d_gene: TRBD2; v_gene: TRBV9; CDR3nt: TGTGCCAGCAGCGTAGACAGCGGGAGCCCTCAGTATTTT; CDR3aa: CASSVDSGSPQYF
j_gene: TRBJ1-2; abundance: NA; d_gene: NA; v_gene: TRBV4-3; CDR3nt: TGCGCCAGCAGCCAAGAATGGGGGTATGGCTACACCTTC; CDR3aa: CASSQEWGYGYTF
j_gene: TRBJ2-2; abundance: many; d_gene: NA; v_gene: TRBV12-3/TRBV12-4; CDR3nt: TGTGCCAGCAGTTGGGTATCAGGGTACCCCGGGGAGCTGTTTTTT; CDR3aa: CASSWVSGYPGELFF
j_gene: TRBJ1-3; abundance: NA; d_gene: NA; v_gene: TRBV10-3; CDR3nt: TGTGCCATCAGTGAACAAGGCTCTGGAAACACCATATATTTT; CDR3aa: CAISEQGSGNTIYF
j_gene: TRBJ2-5; abundance: NA; d_gene: NA; v_gene: TRBV12-3/TRBV12-4; CDR3nt: TGTGCCAGCAGGGATCAGGGGCAAGAGACCCAGTACTTC; CDR3aa: CASRDQGQETQYF
j_gene: TRBJ2-5; abundance: NA; d_gene: NA; v_gene: TRBV15; CDR3nt: TGTGCCACCAGCAGAGATAAAGGAGGAGAGACCCAGTACTTC; CDR3aa: CATSRDKGGETQYF
j_gene: TRBJ1-5; abundance: NA; d_gene: TRBD1; v_gene: TRBV12-3/TRBV12-4; CDR3nt: TGTGCCAGCAGACCGGGACAGGGGAGAGGCAATCAGCCCCAGCATTTT; CDR3aa: CASRPGQGRGNQPQHF
j_gene: TRBJ2-2; abundance: NA; d_gene: NA; v_gene: TRBV6-5; CDR3nt: TGTGCCAGCAGTTATAACACCGGGGAGCTGTTTTTT; CDR3aa: CASSYNTGELFF
j_gene: TRBJ2-4; abundance: NA; d_gene: NA; v_gene: TRBV12-3/TRBV12-4; CDR3nt: TGTGCCAGCAGTTTTGACGGTACCAAAAACATTCAGTACTTC; CDR3aa: CASSFDGTKNIQYF
j_gene: TRBJ2-4; abundance: few; d_gene: NA; v_gene: TRBV7-9; CDR3nt: TGTGCCAGCAGCTTAGATTGGATTCAGTACTTC; CDR3aa: CASSLDWIQYF
j_gene: TRBJ2-1; abundance: NA; d_gene: NA; v_gene: TRBV11-2; CDR3nt: TGTGCCAGCAGCCACGGGGTTACTGAGCAGTTCTTC; CDR3aa: CASSHGVTEQFF
j_gene: TRBJ2-6; abundance: NA; d_gene: NA; v_gene: TRBV21-1; CDR3nt: TGTGCCAGCAGCAATACCGTGGGGACCTATTCTGGGGCCAACGTCCTGACTTTC; CDR3aa: CASSNTVGTYSGANVLTF
j_gene: TRBJ2-5; abundance: few; d_gene: NA; v_gene: TRBV11-2; CDR3nt: TGTGCCAGCAGCTCCTTGACTCCTCCAACCCAGTACTTC; CDR3aa: CASSSLTPPTQYF
j_gene: TRBJ2-1; abundance: NA; d_gene: TRBD2; v_gene: TRBV6-2/TRBV6-3; CDR3nt: TGTGCCAGCAGTTACTCGCGGGGGGGTAGCGGGAGACGTGGAAGGTCCTACAATGAGCAGTTCTTC; CDR3aa: CASSYSRGGSGRRGRSYNEQFF
j_gene: TRBJ2-3; abundance: NA; d_gene: TRBD1; v_gene: TRBV18; CDR3nt: TGTGCCAGCTCACCGGCCGGGACAGCCACAGATACGCAGTATTTT; CDR3aa: CASSPAGTATDTQYF
j_gene: TRBJ1-2; abundance: NA; d_gene: NA; v_gene: TRBV7-9; CDR3nt: TGTGCCAGCAGCTTAGCGGGGTATCATGGCTACACCTTC; CDR3aa: CASSLAGYHGYTF
j_gene: TRBJ2-7; abundance: NA; d_gene: NA; v_gene: TRBV9; CDR3nt: TGTGCCAGCAGCCTAGACCATAGCTCCTACGAGCAGTACTTC; CDR3aa: CASSLDHSSYEQYF
j_gene: TRBJ2-1; abundance: few; d_gene: TRBD1; v_gene: TRBV12-3/TRBV12-4; CDR3nt: TGTGCCAGCAGCCCAAGGGGGCTCGGGAAGTTCTTC; CDR3aa: CASSPRGLGKFF
j_gene: TRBJ1-2; abundance: NA; d_gene: NA; v_gene: TRBV5-1; CDR3nt: TGCGCCAGCAGCTTGTTGGGGGTGGACTATGGCTACACCTTC; CDR3aa: CASSLLGVDYGYTF
j_gene: TRBJ2-7; abundance: few; d_gene: TRBD2; v_gene: TRBV7-8; CDR3nt: TGTGCCAGCAGCCTGGGACTAGGGAACTACGAGCAGTACTTC; CDR3aa: CASSLGLGNYEQYF
j_gene: TRBJ2-1; abundance: few; d_gene: TRBD2; v_gene: TRBV2; CDR3nt: TGTGCCAGCAGTGATATTGGACTAGCGGGAGGTCAGTTCTTC; CDR3aa: CASSDIGLAGGQFF
j_gene: TRBJ1-2; abundance: many; d_gene: NA; v_gene: TRBV5-1; CDR3nt: TGCGCCAGCAGCCGCGGCACCTCTAACTATGGCTACACCTTC; CDR3aa: CASSRGTSNYGYTF
j_gene: TRBJ1-6; abundance: many; d_gene: NA; v_gene: TRBV29-1; CDR3nt: TGCAGCGCGGGGGACGGACCTAATTCACCCCTCCACTTT; CDR3aa: CSAGDGPNSPLHF
j_gene: TRBJ2-1; abundance: few; d_gene: NA; v_gene: TRBV18; CDR3nt: TGTGCCAGCTCACTAGCGGTAATATCAGACAATGAGCAGTTCTTC; CDR3aa: CASSLAVISDNEQFF
j_gene: TRBJ2-3; abundance: NA; d_gene: NA; v_gene: TRBV29-1; CDR3nt: TGCAGCGTTGCCCAGGCCACAGATACGCAGTATTTT; CDR3aa: CSVAQATDTQYF
j_gene: TRBJ1-6; abundance: few; d_gene: NA; v_gene: TRBV15; CDR3nt: TGTGCCACCAGCAGACTCTCCCTGAATTCACCCCTCCACTTT; CDR3aa: CATSRLSLNSPLHF
j_gene: TRBJ2-2; abundance: NA; d_gene: TRBD2; v_gene: TRBV2; CDR3nt: TGTGCCAGCAACAGCGGGGGGGCCACCGGGGAGCTGTTTTTT; CDR3aa: CASNSGGATGELFF
j_gene: TRBJ2-3; abundance: NA; d_gene: TRBD2; v_gene: TRBV5-1; CDR3nt: TGCGCCAGCAGCGCCTTGACTAGCGGTACAGATACGCAGTATTTT; CDR3aa: CASSALTSGTDTQYF
j_gene: TRBJ1-2; abundance: once; d_gene: TRBD1; v_gene: TRBV29-1; CDR3nt: TGCAGCGCGGAGGGGGCCGGGAATGGCTACACCTTC; CDR3aa: CSAEGAGNGYTF
j_gene: TRBJ2-1; abundance: once; d_gene: NA; v_gene: TRBV7-9; CDR3nt: TGTGCCAGCAGCTTAGCGCTAGGAGGAGCGCGGAATGAGCAGTTCTTC; CDR3aa: CASSLALGGARNEQFF
j_gene: TRBJ2-7; abundance: few; d_gene: NA; v_gene: TRBV12-3/TRBV12-4; CDR3nt: TGTGCCAGCAGTCCGACTCCGCCCGGAGTCTACGAGCAGTACTTC; CDR3aa: CASSPTPPGVYEQYF
j_gene: TRBJ1-6; abundance: NA; d_gene: TRBD1; v_gene: TRBV4-1; CDR3nt: TGCGCCAGCAGCCGGATTGACAGGGAAAATTCACCCCTCCACTTT; CDR3aa: CASSRIDRENSPLHF
j_gene: TRBJ2-3; abundance: few; d_gene: NA; v_gene: TRBV7-2; CDR3nt: TGTGCCAGCAGCTTAGTTATAGTAGGCACAGATACGCAGTATTTT; CDR3aa: CASSLVIVGTDTQYF
j_gene: TRBJ2-7; abundance: few; d_gene: TRBD1; v_gene: TRBV6-5; CDR3nt: TGTGCCAGCAGTAACTCCGGGACAGGGGCTCACGAGCAGTACTTC; CDR3aa: CASSNSGTGAHEQYF
j_gene: TRBJ2-2; abundance: few; d_gene: NA; v_gene: TRBV2; CDR3nt: TGTGCCAGCAGTGAAGTGGACACCGGGGAGCTGTTTTTT; CDR3aa: CASSEVDTGELFF
j_gene: TRBJ2-1; abundance: NA; d_gene: TRBD2; v_gene: TRBV20-1; CDR3nt: TGCAGTGCTAGTGGCTTACCGGGACTAGCGGGGATCGGTGATGAGCAGTTCTTC; CDR3aa: CSASGLPGLAGIGDEQFF
j_gene: TRBJ2-7; abundance: NA; d_gene: TRBD2; v_gene: TRBV11-3; CDR3nt: TGTGCCAGCAGCTCCCCCCTCTTTGTGGGAGGGCCGACGCAGTACTTC; CDR3aa: CASSSPLFVGGPTQYF
j_gene: TRBJ1-2; abundance: NA; d_gene: NA; v_gene: TRBV9; CDR3nt: TGTGCCAGCAGCCGCTTGTCGGGGGGCATCGGCTACACCTTC; CDR3aa: CASSRLSGGIGYTF
j_gene: TRBJ1-6; abundance: few; d_gene: TRBD1; v_gene: TRBV7-2; CDR3nt: TGTGCCAGCAGGACCCGGACAGGGAACTCACCCCTCCACTTT; CDR3aa: CASRTRTGNSPLHF
j_gene: TRBJ1-1; abundance: few; d_gene: NA; v_gene: TRBV29-1; CDR3nt: TGCAGCGTTGAAGATGTAGGCGGTGAAGCTTTCTTT; CDR3aa: CSVEDVGGEAFF
j_gene: TRBJ1-1; abundance: NA; d_gene: NA; v_gene: TRBV4-1; CDR3nt: TGCGCCAGCAGCCACCCCAGGGGTCAGAACACTGAAGCTTTCTTT; CDR3aa: CASSHPRGQNTEAFF